This is a list of T cell receptor beta chains from one sample in a study of spatial heterogeneity in lung cancer. TCRdb analysed the 5' RACE reads with MiXCR anew, one entry per CDR3 protein. The table lists 100,000 to 110,000 distinct CDR3 sequences, 4.4% of them singletons, with approximately 21% in the top ten. Sequenced here: lung tumor tissue, sampled at surgery. The origin of the receptors is a male donor with early-stage non-small cell lung cancer. The CDR3 runs from the conserved cysteine through the conserved F or W.

V,CDR3
TRBV20-1,CSASPLKTSGMYEQYF
TRBV4-1,CASSQFRKTETQYF
TRBV3-1,CASSQQAHADTQYF
TRBV11-1,CASSSGLAGHQETQYF
TRBV7-9,CASSFIQFDGYTF
TRBV3-1,CASSQDRGSPLHF
TRBV29-1,CSVELGQGTYEQYF
TRBV6-1,CASILDRGSTDTQYF
TRBV6-5,CASSLLTGIYNEQFF
TRBV9,CASSVEVGAATDTQYF
TRBV9,CASITGTSGRSYQETQYF
TRBV24-1,CATSERLAGVINEQFF